The rows below give T cell receptor beta chains drawn from one sample of a study of blood T cell repertoires in COVID-19. TCRdb's copy holds only in-frame clones and misses some; the assay was immunoSEQ multiplex PCR. Seen here are under 450,000 clones, 70% to 90% observed once, and the top ten hold under 1.5%. The sequenced sample consisted of PBMCs or T cells enriched from blood (not recorded which). The receptors here all came from a man aged 30 to 39 who had recovered from COVID-19. Both conserved end residues are part of each CDR3. D genes are given only for firm matches. Clone size, where shown, is once, few, many, or a class for clones that have expanded.

V gene: TRBV10-1
clone size: -
J gene: TRBJ2-7
D gene: -
CDR3 protein: CASSPGQPYEQYF
CDR3 DNA: TGCGCCAGCAGCCCCGGACAGCCCTACGAGCAGTACTTC

V gene: TRBV11-2
clone size: -
J gene: TRBJ2-7
D gene: -
CDR3 protein: CASSQGQIITYEQYF
CDR3 DNA: TGTGCCAGCAGCCAAGGACAGATCATAACGTACGAGCAGTACTTC

V gene: TRBV10-3
clone size: -
J gene: TRBJ1-1
D gene: -
CDR3 protein: CAISESGQGTEAFF
CDR3 DNA: TGTGCCATCAGTGAGTCGGGGCAGGGAACTGAAGCTTTCTTT

V gene: TRBV4-3
clone size: once
J gene: TRBJ1-1
D gene: -
CDR3 protein: CASSQGATEAFF
CDR3 DNA: TGCGCCAGCAGCCAGGGGGCCACTGAAGCTTTCTTT

V gene: TRBV9
clone size: once
J gene: TRBJ1-2
D gene: -
CDR3 protein: CASSVDHRESGYTF
CDR3 DNA: TGTGCCAGCAGCGTAGATCACAGGGAAAGTGGCTACACCTTC

V gene: TRBV6-5
clone size: -
J gene: TRBJ1-1
D gene: -
CDR3 protein: CASSWDGRAEAFF
CDR3 DNA: TGTGCCAGCAGTTGGGACGGGAGGGCTGAAGCTTTCTTT

V gene: TRBV11-2
clone size: -
J gene: TRBJ1-6
D gene: -
CDR3 protein: CASSYGQSNSPLHF
CDR3 DNA: TGTGCCAGCAGCTATGGACAAAGCAATTCACCCCTCCACTTT

V gene: TRBV4-1
clone size: -
J gene: TRBJ2-3
D gene: TRBD2
CDR3 protein: CASSGSGVTDTQYF
CDR3 DNA: TGCGCCAGCAGCGGGAGCGGGGTCACAGATACGCAGTATTTT

V gene: TRBV9
clone size: -
J gene: TRBJ1-6
D gene: -
CDR3 protein: CASSALAALGNSPLHF
CDR3 DNA: TGTGCCAGCAGCGCCCTGGCCGCACTAGGAAATTCACCCCTCCACTTT

V gene: TRBV4-3
clone size: few
J gene: TRBJ1-2
D gene: -
CDR3 protein: CASSQGIGLLSYGYTF
CDR3 DNA: TGCGCCAGCAGCCAGGGGATTGGACTCCTATCCTATGGCTACACCTTC

V gene: TRBV5-1
clone size: -
J gene: TRBJ2-1
D gene: TRBD1
CDR3 protein: CASSLAQGALRNYNEQFF
CDR3 DNA: TGCGCCAGCAGCTTGGCGCAGGGGGCGTTACGAAACTACAATGAGCAGTTCTTC

V gene: TRBV14
clone size: -
J gene: TRBJ2-1
D gene: TRBD1
CDR3 protein: CASSQDLLPGGSPFF
CDR3 DNA: TGTGCCAGCAGCCAAGATCTCCTCCCAGGGGGATCCCCGTTCTTC

V gene: TRBV9
clone size: -
J gene: TRBJ2-2
D gene: -
CDR3 protein: CASSVGGSTGELFF
CDR3 DNA: TGTGCCAGCAGCGTAGGAGGGAGCACCGGGGAGCTGTTTTTT

V gene: TRBV30
clone size: few
J gene: TRBJ2-7
D gene: -
CDR3 protein: CAWKGGGGYPYEQYF
CDR3 DNA: TGTGCCTGGAAAGGGGGAGGGGGATACCCCTACGAGCAGTACTTC

V gene: TRBV19
clone size: -
J gene: TRBJ2-7
D gene: TRBD1
CDR3 protein: CASSTDRVGLEQYF
CDR3 DNA: TGTGCCAGTAGTACGGACAGGGTGGGCCTCGAGCAGTACTTC

V gene: TRBV15
clone size: -
J gene: TRBJ2-7
D gene: -
CDR3 protein: CATTRRVGTEQYF
CDR3 DNA: TGTGCCACCACCCGGAGGGTGGGGACCGAGCAGTACTTC

V gene: TRBV19
clone size: -
J gene: TRBJ1-2
D gene: -
CDR3 protein: CASSMMRSWDYGYTF
CDR3 DNA: TGTGCCAGTAGTATGATGCGGAGCTGGGACTATGGCTACACCTTC

V gene: TRBV7-9
clone size: -
J gene: TRBJ1-2
D gene: TRBD1
CDR3 protein: CASSLETGAHYGYTF
CDR3 DNA: TGTGCCAGCAGCTTAGAGACAGGGGCGCACTATGGCTACACCTTC

V gene: TRBV6-2/TRBV6-3
clone size: -
J gene: TRBJ2-4
D gene: -
CDR3 protein: CASSDRYTGAKNIQYF
CDR3 DNA: TGTGCCAGCAGTGACAGGTACACGGGGGCCAAAAACATTCAGTACTTC

V gene: TRBV4-2
clone size: -
J gene: TRBJ2-7
D gene: TRBD1
CDR3 protein: CASSPHRGSYEQYF
CDR3 DNA: TGTGCCAGCAGCCCTCACAGGGGCTCCTACGAGCAGTACTTC

V gene: TRBV5-6
clone size: -
J gene: TRBJ1-1
D gene: -
CDR3 protein: CASSGPARGENTEAFF
CDR3 DNA: TGTGCCAGCAGCGGCCCCGCCAGGGGAGAAAACACTGAAGCTTTCTTT

V gene: TRBV7-2
clone size: -
J gene: TRBJ1-1
D gene: -
CDR3 protein: CASSLEVLARRTEAFF
CDR3 DNA: TGTGCCAGCAGCTTAGAAGTTCTTGCGAGGAGGACTGAAGCTTTCTTT

V gene: TRBV5-1
clone size: -
J gene: TRBJ1-6
D gene: -
CDR3 protein: CASSSSSRSPLHF
CDR3 DNA: TGCGCCAGCAGCTCCTCATCTAGGTCACCCCTCCACTTT

V gene: TRBV30
clone size: -
J gene: TRBJ2-5
D gene: -
CDR3 protein: CAWSAGGETQYF
CDR3 DNA: TGTGCCTGGAGTGCGGGCGGGGAGACCCAGTACTTC

V gene: TRBV19
clone size: -
J gene: TRBJ1-1
D gene: -
CDR3 protein: CATARGGMYTEAFF
CDR3 DNA: TGTGCCACCGCTCGGGGGGGAATGTACACTGAAGCTTTCTTT

V gene: TRBV9
clone size: once
J gene: TRBJ1-1
D gene: TRBD1
CDR3 protein: CASSVDWDRGQDEAFF
CDR3 DNA: TGTGCCAGCAGCGTAGACTGGGACAGGGGTCAGGATGAAGCTTTCTTT

V gene: TRBV5-1
clone size: -
J gene: TRBJ1-1
D gene: TRBD1
CDR3 protein: CASSFTGDTEAFF
CDR3 DNA: TGCGCCAGCAGCTTTACAGGGGACACTGAAGCTTTCTTT

V gene: TRBV12-3/TRBV12-4
clone size: few
J gene: TRBJ1-2
D gene: -
CDR3 protein: CASSLGGGYTF
CDR3 DNA: TGTGCCAGCAGTTTAGGAGGTGGCTACACCTTC

V gene: TRBV19
clone size: -
J gene: TRBJ2-5
D gene: TRBD2
CDR3 protein: CASRWTSGGQETQYF
CDR3 DNA: TGTGCCAGTAGGTGGACTAGCGGGGGGCAAGAGACCCAGTACTTC

V gene: TRBV7-2
clone size: -
J gene: TRBJ1-1
D gene: -
CDR3 protein: CASSLAPRIEGKKAEAFF
CDR3 DNA: TGTGCCAGCAGCTTAGCCCCGAGGATTGAGGGAAAGAAGGCTGAAGCTTTCTTT

V gene: TRBV3-1/TRBV3-2
clone size: -
J gene: TRBJ1-3
D gene: TRBD1
CDR3 protein: CASSQARRPGGNGNTIYF
CDR3 DNA: TGTGCCAGCAGCCAAGCGAGGAGGCCAGGGGGCAATGGAAACACCATATATTTT

V gene: TRBV7-9
clone size: -
J gene: TRBJ1-2
D gene: -
CDR3 protein: CASSLRTGGPERGGYTF
CDR3 DNA: TGTGCCAGCAGCTTAAGGACGGGGGGTCCGGAACGGGGTGGCTACACCTTC

V gene: TRBV6-6
clone size: once
J gene: TRBJ1-5
D gene: -
CDR3 protein: CASTNAVGLNNQPQHF
CDR3 DNA: TGTGCCAGCACCAACGCCGTGGGGCTCAACAATCAGCCCCAGCATTTT